This passage covers 14 T cell receptor beta chains from one sample sequenced in a study of CD8+ T cells in alopecia areata. As for treatment: oral pan-JAK inhibitor, 5-10 mg twice daily. cDNA reverse transcribed from extracted RNA served as the sequencing template. The method was immunoSEQ multiplex PCR; TCRdb's version includes in-frame clones alone and lacks a portion of them. The data contain roughly 100,000 clones, approximately 84% of them seen just once; the ten biggest clones take up 8.5% to 14%. This material consisted of CD8+ T cells sorted from blood, taken at approximately week 31, from a patient treated with tofacitinib. The receptors derive from a human donor with alopecia areata.

This rearrangement joins TRBV19 to TRBJ2-3; 7 bases align to TRBD1. Losses at the gene ends were 5 bases for V and 0 bases for J; bases not matched to a gene: 5. The CDR3 covers 15 residues. The germline V gene has CDR1 LNHDA and CDR2 SQIVND (reference sequence). CDR3 sequence: CASSPDRASTDTQYF. In DNA form, the CDR3 reads TGTGCCAGTAGTCCCGACAGGGCTAGCACAGATACGCAGTATTTT.

J is TRBJ2-3 and V is TRBV7-7; D uncertain. V was pared by 4 bases and J by 6 bases, with 11 bases between. The CDR3 consists of 13 residues. In germline, CDR1 is SSHAT, CDR2 FNYEAQ (reference sequence). CDR3 nucleotides: TGTGCCAGCAGCTCGGACCTCGTGGATACGCAGTATTTT. Translation gives CASSSDLVDTQYF.

The V and J genes are TRBV6-5 and TRBJ1-1; perhaps TRBD1 as D (5 bases). CDR1 is MNHEY, CDR2 SVGAGI, per germline. CDR3 length equals 15 residues. Between the trimmed V and J ends, which lost 6 bases and 0 bases, there was a span of 14 bases. CDR3 loop: CASSIQARMNTEAFF. In nucleotides, the CDR3 is TGTGCCAGCAGCATACAGGCACGGATGAACACTGAAGCTTTCTTT.

The chain combines TRBV11-1 with TRBJ2-7, with D possibly TRBD2 on 5 matching bases. The CDR3 consists of 15 residues. The germline V and J ends were trimmed by 5 bases and 3 bases, with 17 bases remaining between them. CDR1 is SGHAT, CDR2 FQDESV, per germline (reference sequence). The CDR3 is CASSPPVSRDYEQYF. The CDR3 DNA follows: TGTGCCAGCAGCCCACCCGTCTCCCGGGACTACGAGCAGTACTTC.

This chain joins TRBV10-3 and TRBJ2-7, with 7 bases identical to TRBD1. This CDR3 spans 13 amino acids. J lost 2 bases, V lost 6 bases, and 4 bases had no gene match. Germline V CDR1 and CDR2: ENHRY, SYGVKD. As DNA, the CDR3 is TGTGCCATCAGGAGGGACAGAACCTACGAGCAGTACTTC. This codes for CAIRRDRTYEQYF.

This clone appeared a single time. The chain recombines TRBV19 with TRBJ1-5, with TRBD1 identical over 7 bases. The ends lost 5 bases at V and 7 bases at J; junction bases unmatched: 5. CDR1 and CDR2 (germline): LNHDA, SQIVND (reference sequence). The CDR3 runs to 13 residues. CDR3 protein: CASSEGAEQPQHF. The CDR3, as DNA: TGTGCCAGTAGTGAGGGGGCTGAGCAGCCCCAGCATTTT.

The chain joins TRBV11-2 to TRBJ1-5; no firm D call. Germline V gives CDR1 SGHAT, CDR2 FQNNGV. V shed 1 base and J shed 2 bases, with 9 bases lying between them. There are 15 residues in the CDR3. The DNA for the CDR3 is TGTGCCAGCAGCTTAGGGGAAAGTGGCAATCAGCCCCAGCATTTT. This codes for CASSLGESGNQPQHF.

The table lists this clone with a count of one. The chain recombines TRBV5-1 with TRBJ2-3; 11 bases map to TRBD1. After removal of 4 bases from V and 3 bases from J, the junction contained 7 bases not matched to a gene. Germline values: CDR1 SGHRS, CDR2 YFSETQ. The CDR3 runs 16 residues. CDR3 region: CASSPSGQGGTDTQYF. CDR3 nucleotide sequence: TGCGCCAGCAGCCCGTCGGGACAGGGGGGAACAGATACGCAGTATTTT.

J is TRBJ1-4 and V is TRBV7-9; TRBD1 agrees at 8 bases. The CDR3 runs 15 residues. Germline values: CDR1 SEHNR, CDR2 FQNEAQ (reference sequence). With 7 bases clipped from V and 8 bases from J, the junction kept 12 bases outside the gene matches. The DNA for the CDR3 is TGTGCCAGCACCGGCCTGACAGGGGCCGGCGAAAAACTGTTTTTT. Protein product: CASTGLTGAGEKLFF.

V gene TRBV5-4 combines with J gene TRBJ1-4, with TRBD1 as a possible D gene (6 bases). Trimming shortened V by 3 bases and J by 7 bases, and 13 bases separated the two germline ends. This CDR3 region has 14 residues. Germline V gene data show CDR1 as SGHNT and CDR2 as YYREEE (reference sequence). The CDR3 sequence: CASSSGGASEKLFF. The DNA of the CDR3 is TGTGCCAGCAGCTCCGGGGGCGCATCTGAAAAACTGTTTTTT.

This rearrangement joins TRBV4-1 to TRBJ2-7, with D possibly being TRBD1 or TRBD2 (5 bases each). V was pared by 4 bases and J by 2 bases, with 9 bases between. Germline CDR1 is MGHRA and CDR2 is YSYEKL. The CDR3 has 13 amino acids. Here the CDR3 reads CASSPRGTYEQYF. The CDR3, as DNA: TGCGCCAGCAGCCCGAGGGGAACCTACGAGCAGTACTTC.

The rearrangement uses TRBV5-1 and TRBJ1-1; TRBD1 matches at 9 bases. The length of the CDR3 is 15 residues. Per the germline V gene, CDR1 is SGHRS and CDR2 is YFSETQ. The junction had 5 bases not matched to a gene; V was cut back by 4 bases and J by 1 base. DNA for the CDR3: TGCGCCAGCAGCGGCGGGGGACAGGGGAACACTGAAGCTTTCTTT. It encodes CASSGGGQGNTEAFF.

The J gene is TRBJ2-5, the V gene TRBV11-1; D gene unclear. V lost 1 base and J 2 bases, leaving 8 bases between the germline ends. Germline CDR1 reads SGHAT; CDR2 reads FQDESV (reference sequence). The CDR3 spans 14 residues. CDR3 nucleotides: TGTGCCAGCAGCTTAGGCCGACGTCAAGAGACCCAGTACTTC. This codes for CASSLGRRQETQYF.

Worth noting for this clone: This specimen includes other DNA sequences encoding the same CDR3. The J gene is TRBJ2-1, the V gene TRBV9, with TRBD2 matching over 9 bases. The CDR3 is 15 amino acids. Germline V gene data show CDR1 as SGDLS and CDR2 as YYNGEE. The junction had 5 bases not matched to a gene; V was cut back by 0 bases and J by 7 bases. The CDR3 loop reads CASSVGGGAGNEQFF. The CDR3 nucleotides are TGTGCCAGCAGCGTAGGCGGGGGGGCTGGGAATGAGCAGTTCTTC.